The present T cell receptor beta chain was sequenced within a study of CD8 T cells in Susac syndrome. Overall study: Sequenced Susac syndrome patients included roughly six with active disease and 8 or 9 who were in remission. Patients with Susac syndrome were therapy-naive, treated with corticosteroids, or treated with intravenous immunoglobulin alone when blood was collected.

cDNA came from about 0.5 to 1 ug RNA primed by random hexamers. TCRdb reprocessed the immunoSEQ multiplex PCR reads with MiXCR, giving one entry per CDR3 protein. The sample lists some 210,000 distinct CDR3 sequences, approximately 94% occurring once. The CDR3 covers 16 residues. Trimming stripped 3 bases from V and 9 bases from J, with 21 bases between. Germline V gene data show CDR1 as LGHNA and CDR2 as YSLEER. Sequencing of TCR beta, carried out with a high-throughput approach, was applied to CD8+ and CD4+ T cells from the blood. Source material: CD4+ T cells from PBMCs. The rearrangement uses TRBV4-3 and TRBJ2-1, with D tentatively TRBD1 (6 bases). The receptor was isolated from a human donor with Susac syndrome. The CDR3 nucleotides are TGCGCCAGCAGCCAGTACTCCTTCGGTGCACAGGGTGAGCAGTTCTTC. Translated: CASSQYSFGAQGEQFF.